This T cell receptor (beta chain) was captured in a study of shared clonotypes between healthy human individuals. Note on this clone: Its antigen is not identified.

General study points: A few donors showed sharing of approximately 5% of naive CD4 clonotypes. The study generally estimated greater richness for naive than memory subsets.

TCRdb's table, derived via immunoSEQ multiplex PCR, lists solely in-frame clones and lacks some. The sample carries 2 million to 3 million clones, approximately 94% recorded once. CDR1 is MNHNS, CDR2 SASEGT, per germline. The J segment lost 5 bases and the V segment lost 1 base, leaving 6 bases of the junction unmatched. The CDR3 length is 15 residues. This clonotype originated in a man in his late teens or twenties in good health. Some clones in this sample may be carry-over from other donors' samples. This sequence joins TRBV6-1 and TRBJ2-7; 9 nucleotides match TRBD2. The specimen sequenced was naive CD4+ T cells from PBMCs. The subset: CD45RA+ positively selected. Written as DNA, the CDR3 is TGTGCCAGCAGTGAAGGAGTAGCGGGAGAGGACGAGCAGTACTTC. It specifies CASSEGVAGEDEQYF.